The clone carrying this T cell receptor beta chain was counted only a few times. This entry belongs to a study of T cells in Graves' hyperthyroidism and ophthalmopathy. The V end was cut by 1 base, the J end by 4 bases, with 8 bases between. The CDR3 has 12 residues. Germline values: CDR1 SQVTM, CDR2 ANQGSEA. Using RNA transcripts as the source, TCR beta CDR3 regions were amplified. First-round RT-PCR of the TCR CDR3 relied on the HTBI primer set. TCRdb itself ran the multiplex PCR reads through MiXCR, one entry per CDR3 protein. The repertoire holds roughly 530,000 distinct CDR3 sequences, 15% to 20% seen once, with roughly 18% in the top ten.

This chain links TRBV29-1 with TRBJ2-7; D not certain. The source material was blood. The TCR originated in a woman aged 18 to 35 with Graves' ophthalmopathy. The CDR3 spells CSVEGNGYEQYF. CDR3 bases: TGCAGCGTTGAAGGGAACGGGTACGAGCAGTACTTC.